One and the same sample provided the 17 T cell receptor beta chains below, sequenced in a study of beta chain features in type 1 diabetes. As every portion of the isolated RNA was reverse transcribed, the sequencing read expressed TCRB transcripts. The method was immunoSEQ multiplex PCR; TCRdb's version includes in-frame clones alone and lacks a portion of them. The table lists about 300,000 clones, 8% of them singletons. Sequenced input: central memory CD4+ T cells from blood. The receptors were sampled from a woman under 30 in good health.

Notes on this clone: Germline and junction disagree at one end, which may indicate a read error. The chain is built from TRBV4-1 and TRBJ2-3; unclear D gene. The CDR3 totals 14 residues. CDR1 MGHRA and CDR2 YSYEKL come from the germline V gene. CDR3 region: CASSQDFGTDTQYF. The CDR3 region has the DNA TGTGCCAGCAGCCAAGACTTCGGGACAGATACGCAGTATTTT.

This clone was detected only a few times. The CDR3 DNA reads TGTGCCAGCAGCGACTTCCTGGTCGCCGGGGCCCCCGGGGAGCTGTTTTTT. This encodes CASSDFLVAGAPGELFF. This chain joins TRBV7-9 and TRBJ2-2; D tentatively reads TRBD1 or TRBD2 (5 bases each). V dropped 5 bases and J dropped 6 bases, with 22 bases sitting between them. Germline loops: CDR1 SEHNR, CDR2 FQNEAQ (reference sequence). The CDR3 spans 17 residues. Complete variable domain (other parts from reference TRBV7-9 and TRBJ2-2): DTGVSQNPRHKITKRGQNVTFRCDPISEHNRLYWYRQTLGQGPEFLTYFQNEAQLEKSRLLSDRFSAERPKGSFSTLEIQRTEQGDSAMYLCASSDFLVAGAPGELFFGEGSRLTVL.

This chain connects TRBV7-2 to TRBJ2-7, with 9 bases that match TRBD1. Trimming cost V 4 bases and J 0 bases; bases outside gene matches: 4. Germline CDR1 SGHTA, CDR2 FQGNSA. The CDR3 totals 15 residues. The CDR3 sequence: CASSSNRGLSYEQYF. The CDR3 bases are TGTGCCAGCAGCTCAAACAGGGGGCTCTCCTACGAGCAGTACTTC.

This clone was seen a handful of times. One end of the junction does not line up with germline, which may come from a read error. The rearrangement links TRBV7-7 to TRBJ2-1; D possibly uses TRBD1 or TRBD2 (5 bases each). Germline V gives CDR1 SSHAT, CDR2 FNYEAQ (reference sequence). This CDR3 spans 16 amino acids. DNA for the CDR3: TGTGCTAGCAGCCTAAACCCCGGGACCATCTACAATGAGCAGTTCTTC. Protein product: CASSLNPGTIYNEQFF. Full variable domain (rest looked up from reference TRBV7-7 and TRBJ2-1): GAGVSQSPRYKVTKRGQDVTLRCDPISSHATLYWYQQALGQGPEFLTYFNYEAQPDKSGLPSDRFSAERPEGSISTLTIQRTEQRDSAMYRCASSLNPGTIYNEQFFGPGTRLTVL.

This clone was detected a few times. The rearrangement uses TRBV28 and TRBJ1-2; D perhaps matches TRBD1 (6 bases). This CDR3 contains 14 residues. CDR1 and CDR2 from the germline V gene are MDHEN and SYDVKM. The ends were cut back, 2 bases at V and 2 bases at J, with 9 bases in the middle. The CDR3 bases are TGTGCCAGCAGTTTAGGGCAGGGGAACTATGGCTACACCTTC. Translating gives CASSLGQGNYGYTF.

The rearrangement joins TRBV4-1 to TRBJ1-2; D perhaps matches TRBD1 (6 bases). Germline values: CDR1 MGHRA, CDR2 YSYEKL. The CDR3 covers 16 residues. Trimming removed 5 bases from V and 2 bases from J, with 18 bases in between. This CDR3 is CASSVVGGTKNYGYTF. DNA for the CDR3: TGCGCCAGCAGCGTTGTAGGGGGTACAAAGAACTATGGCTACACCTTC.

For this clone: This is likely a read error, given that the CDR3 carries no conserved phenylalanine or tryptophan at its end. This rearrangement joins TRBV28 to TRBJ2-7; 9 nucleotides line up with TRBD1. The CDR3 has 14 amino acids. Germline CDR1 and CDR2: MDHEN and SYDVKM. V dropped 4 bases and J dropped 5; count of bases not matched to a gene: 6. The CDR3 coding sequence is TGTGCCAGCAGTTCTTCCGGGACAGGGAACGAGCAGTACGGC. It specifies CASSSSGTGNEQYG.

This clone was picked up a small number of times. CDR3 DNA sequence: TGTGCCATCAGCCGGACAGGGGCTGAAGCTTTCTTT. Translated: CAISRTGAEAFF. This chain uses TRBV6-6 with TRBJ1-1; 9 bases map to TRBD1. This CDR3 region has 12 residues. Trimming at V came to 10 bases and at J to 6 bases, leaving 6 bases not matched to a gene. The germline CDR1 and CDR2 sequences are MNHNY and SVGAGI (reference sequence).

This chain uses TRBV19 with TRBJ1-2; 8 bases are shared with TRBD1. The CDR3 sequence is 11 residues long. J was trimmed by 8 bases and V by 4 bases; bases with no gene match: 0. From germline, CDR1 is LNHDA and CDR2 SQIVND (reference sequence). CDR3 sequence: CASSTGGGYTF. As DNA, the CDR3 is TGTGCCAGTAGTACAGGGGGCGGCTACACCTTC.

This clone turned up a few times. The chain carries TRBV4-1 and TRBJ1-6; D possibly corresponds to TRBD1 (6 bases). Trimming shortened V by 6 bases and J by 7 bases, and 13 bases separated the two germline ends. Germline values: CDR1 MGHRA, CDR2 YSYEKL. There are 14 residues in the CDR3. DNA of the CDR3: TGCGCCAGCAGACAGGGAGCGAACAATTCACCCCTCCACTTT. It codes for CASRQGANNSPLHF.

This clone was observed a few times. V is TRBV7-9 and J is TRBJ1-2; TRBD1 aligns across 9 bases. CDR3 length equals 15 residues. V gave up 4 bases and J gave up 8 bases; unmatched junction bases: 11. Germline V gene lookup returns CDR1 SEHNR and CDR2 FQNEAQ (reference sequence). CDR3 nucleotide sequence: TGTGCCAGCAGCTCAGGACAGGGGCCGTTCCACGGCTACACCTTC. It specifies CASSSGQGPFHGYTF. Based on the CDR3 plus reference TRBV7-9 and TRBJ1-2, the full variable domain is DTGVSQNPRHKITKRGQNVTFRCDPISEHNRLYWYRQTLGQGPEFLTYFQNEAQLEKSRLLSDRFSAERPKGSFSTLEIQRTEQGDSAMYLCASSSGQGPFHGYTFGSGTRLTVV.

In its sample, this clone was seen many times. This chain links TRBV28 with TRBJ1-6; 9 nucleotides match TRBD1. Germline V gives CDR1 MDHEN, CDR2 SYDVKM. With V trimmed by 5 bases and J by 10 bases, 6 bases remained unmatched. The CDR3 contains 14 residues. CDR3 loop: CASSTPGQGSPLHF. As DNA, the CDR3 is TGTGCCAGCAGTACGCCGGGACAGGGATCACCCCTCCACTTT.

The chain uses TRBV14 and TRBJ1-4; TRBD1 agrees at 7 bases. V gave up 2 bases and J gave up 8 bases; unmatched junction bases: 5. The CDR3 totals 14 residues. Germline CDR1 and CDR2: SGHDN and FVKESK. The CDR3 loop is CASSQRTGGEKLFF. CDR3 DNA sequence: TGTGCCAGCAGCCAAAGGACAGGAGGGGAAAAACTGTTTTTT. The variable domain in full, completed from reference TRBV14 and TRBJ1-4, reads EAGVTQFPSHSVIEKGQTVTLRCDPISGHDNLYWYRRVMGKEIKFLLHFVKESKQDESGMPNNRFLAERTGGTYSTLKVQPAELEDSGVYFCASSQRTGGEKLFFGSGTQLSVL.

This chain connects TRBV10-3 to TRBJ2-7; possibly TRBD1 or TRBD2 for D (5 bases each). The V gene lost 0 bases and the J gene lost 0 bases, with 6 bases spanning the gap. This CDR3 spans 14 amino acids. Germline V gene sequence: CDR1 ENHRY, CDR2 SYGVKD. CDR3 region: CAISESGDSYEQYV. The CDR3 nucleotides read TGTGCCATCAGTGAGTCGGGGGACTCCTACGAGCAGTACGTC.

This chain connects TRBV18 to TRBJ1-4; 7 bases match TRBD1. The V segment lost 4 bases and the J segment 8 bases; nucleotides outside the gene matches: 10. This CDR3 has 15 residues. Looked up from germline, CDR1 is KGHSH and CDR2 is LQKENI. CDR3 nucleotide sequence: TGTGCCAGCTCACTAGCGGAGACAGGGATCGAAAAACTGTTTTTT. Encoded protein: CASSLAETGIEKLFF.

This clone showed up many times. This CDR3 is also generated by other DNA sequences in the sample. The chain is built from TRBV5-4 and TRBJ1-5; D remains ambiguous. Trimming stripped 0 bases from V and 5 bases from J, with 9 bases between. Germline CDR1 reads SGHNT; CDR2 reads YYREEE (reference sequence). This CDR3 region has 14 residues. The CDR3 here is CASSLVGSDQPQHF. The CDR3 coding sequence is TGTGCCAGCAGCTTGGTGGGGAGCGATCAGCCCCAGCATTTT.

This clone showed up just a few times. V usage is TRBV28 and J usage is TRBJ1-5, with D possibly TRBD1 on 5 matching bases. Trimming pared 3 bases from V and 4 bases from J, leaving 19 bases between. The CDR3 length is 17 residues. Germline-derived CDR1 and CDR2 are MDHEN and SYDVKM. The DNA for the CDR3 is TGTGCCAGCAGTTTGCTGCCGCCGGTGGAGGGGAATCAGCCCCAGCATTTT. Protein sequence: CASSLLPPVEGNQPQHF.